The TCR beta chain described here comes from a study of regulatory T cells in long-lasting Graves disease. Study-level findings and limits: Analyses excluded thyroid tissue, covering peripheral blood alone. With persistent disease, TRBV28, TRBJ1-2 and TRBJ2-5 were the favored segments. Whereas nearly 1,000 public clonotypes were shared by new patients, persistent patients shared more, at a few thousand.

The CDR3 is 13 amino acids. Germline V gene sequence: CDR1 MDHEN, CDR2 SYDVKM. V was pared by 2 bases and J by 7 bases, with 12 bases between. Documented time point: newly diagnosed GD, antithyroid drugs for less than 3 months. The TCR library used RNA extracted from PBMCs. Building of the TCR beta libraries involved iRepertoire HTBI primers and Arm-PCR of CDR3 regions. TCRdb passed the multiplex PCR reads through MiXCR, listing each CDR3 protein once. The sample records 600,000 to 650,000 distinct CDR3 sequences, 16% being singletons. The table lists this clonotype with many counts. What it recognizes is unknown. The same data also went into a second study, on T cells in Graves' hyperthyroidism and ophthalmopathy. According to that study: A model built on 13 V-J features separated ophthalmopathy from stable hyperthyroidism.

The chain combines TRBV28 with TRBJ2-7; possibly TRBD2 for D (6 bases). The TCR comes from a woman aged 25 to 45 with Graves disease. Source: peripheral blood mononuclear cells (PBMCs), taken at new diagnosis, from a patient treated with antithyroid drugs. The CDR3 sequence is CASSLSLAWEQYF. Here the CDR3 DNA reads TGTGCCAGCAGTTTAAGCCTAGCGTGGGAGCAGTACTTC.